The rows below give T cell receptor beta chains drawn from one sample of a study of T cell responses to AZD1222 COVID-19 vaccine. Method: immunoSEQ multiplex PCR; TCRdb's copy keeps in-frame clones and lacks some. The data show about 130,000 clones, under 95% seen once. Sample: peripheral blood, taken 28 days after the second AZD1222 dose. The source is an adult who received the AZD1222 COVID-19 vaccine. The CDR3 runs from the conserved cysteine through the conserved F or W. The D gene is left open where the match is weak. Clone sizes are given selectively: once, few, many, or a class where the clone is expanded.

clone_size j_call v_call d_call cdr3_nt cdr3_aa
- TRBJ2-1 TRBV18 TRBD1 TGTGCCAGCTCACGACAGGGGGCTTTTTCCTACAATGAGCAGTTCTTC CASSRQGAFSYNEQFF
- TRBJ1-6 TRBV7-3 TRBD1 TGTGCCAGCAGCTCCCGACAGGGGTCACCCCTCCACTTT CASSSRQGSPLHF
- TRBJ1-1 TRBV9 - TGTGCCAGCAGTACCTGGGAACGGACTGAAGCTTTCTTT CASSTWERTEAFF
- TRBJ2-6 TRBV27 - TGTGCCAGCAGGGTCGTGCACTCTGGGGCCAACGTCCTGACTTTC CASRVVHSGANVLTF
- TRBJ1-3 TRBV30 - TGTGCCTGGAGTGTACGTTGGAGCTCTGGAAACACCATATATTTT CAWSVRWSSGNTIYF
- TRBJ2-7 TRBV27 - TGTGCCAGCAGTTTAGGGGCAGGGGTACGCTACGAGCAGTACTTC CASSLGAGVRYEQYF
- TRBJ2-2 TRBV11-3 - TGTGCCAGCAGCTTATGGGGTCCAGAGGGAACCGGGGAGCTGTTTTTT CASSLWGPEGTGELFF
- TRBJ2-3 TRBV5-1 - TGCGCCAGCAGTCTCCAACCGACGGGAATCACAGATACGCAGTATTTT CASSLQPTGITDTQYF
- TRBJ2-5 TRBV5-1 TRBD2 TGCGCCAGCAGCTTAGCTCGACTAGCGGGAGGGCTTAAAGAGACCCAGTACTTC CASSLARLAGGLKETQYF
- TRBJ1-2 TRBV6-5 TRBD1 TGTGCCAGCAGACAGGGGCTGGCTGGCTACACCTTC CASRQGLAGYTF
- TRBJ2-2 TRBV5-4 TRBD1 TGTGCCAGCAGCCCGGACAGGCGGGTCACCGGGGAGCTGTTTTTT CASSPDRRVTGELFF
- TRBJ1-6 TRBV6-6 TRBD1 TGTGCCAGCAGTCACCACGACAGGGAGAATTCACCCCTCCACTTT CASSHHDRENSPLHF
once TRBJ2-1 TRBV5-4 TRBD2 TGTGCCAGCAGCACCACTAGCGGTTATTACAATGAGCAGTTCTTC CASSTTSGYYNEQFF
- TRBJ2-7 TRBV27 - TGTGCCAGCAGCTTATACTCATTCTACGAGCAGTACTTC CASSLYSFYEQYF
- TRBJ2-3 TRBV9 - TGTGCCAGTTCGTTTATGTCCCCCAGCACAGATACGCAGTATTTT CASSFMSPSTDTQYF
once TRBJ1-2 TRBV6-5 TRBD1 TGTGCCAGCAGCGCTATTAGGACAGGGAGCAGCTACACCTTC CASSAIRTGSSYTF
- TRBJ2-2 TRBV5-4 - TGTGCCAGCAGCTGGCATAGGGGGAACACCGGGGAGCTGTTTTTT CASSWHRGNTGELFF
- TRBJ2-7 TRBV13 - TGTGCCAGCAGCTTAGTGGGCGAGCAGTACTTC CASSLVGEQYF
- TRBJ2-7 TRBV4-1 - TGCGCCAGCAGCCAAGCGGGCGGGAAGTTCGCCGAGCAGTACTTC CASSQAGGKFAEQYF
- TRBJ1-1 TRBV19 - TGTGCCAGTAGTAGGGGACACTTCACTGAAGCTTTCTTT CASSRGHFTEAFF
many TRBJ1-2 TRBV12-3/TRBV12-4 - TGTGCCAGCAGTTTACTGCCTAACTATGGCTACACCTTC CASSLLPNYGYTF
- TRBJ1-6 TRBV21-1 - TGTGCCAGCAGCAAAGAGACTGAGGGACAGGGGAATCCCCTATCTTATAATTCACCCCTCCACTTT CASSKETEGQGNPLSYNSPLHF
- TRBJ1-3 TRBV3-1/TRBV3-2 - TGTGCCAGCAGATCTTCACAAGGAAACACCATATATTTT CASRSSQGNTIYF
- TRBJ1-6 TRBV7-3 - TGTGCCAGCAGCCCAGGGGTAGGATCACCCCTCCACTTT CASSPGVGSPLHF
- TRBJ1-2 TRBV27 - TGTGCCAGCAGTTTACAGGGTAACTATGGCTACACCTTC CASSLQGNYGYTF
- TRBJ2-2 TRBV6-5 - TGTGCCAGCAGGACTCGACAAACCAACACCGGGGAGCTGTTTTTT CASRTRQTNTGELFF